The rows below give T cell receptor beta chains drawn from one sample of a study of blood T cell repertoires in COVID-19. Only in-frame clones appear in the TCRdb table, and some are missing; sequencing was by immunoSEQ multiplex PCR. Here the sample spans under 500,000 clones, 85% to 90% being singletons. Sequenced: PBMCs or T cells enriched from blood (not recorded which). These receptors came from a man aged 25 to 40 who had recovered from COVID-19. Both conserved end residues are part of each CDR3. The order of the fields is J gene, clone size, D gene, V gene, CDR3 DNA, CDR3 protein. A D gene is named only where the DNA matches it firmly. Size tells how often a clone was seen (once, few, many) or the class of an expanded clone, and some rows leave it out.

j_call: TRBJ2-5; clone_size: once; d_call: -; v_call: TRBV5-6; cdr3_nt: TGTGCCAGCAGCTTCTTAGGGAGCTTAGGGACCCAGTACTTC; cdr3_aa: CASSFLGSLGTQYF
j_call: TRBJ2-1; clone_size: -; d_call: TRBD1; v_call: TRBV5-1; cdr3_nt: TGCGCCAGCAGCTTGGCGCAGGGGGCGGGTGAGCAGTTCTTC; cdr3_aa: CASSLAQGAGEQFF
j_call: TRBJ2-3; clone_size: -; d_call: TRBD2; v_call: TRBV4-1; cdr3_nt: TGCGCCAGCAGCCAAGGGCGGGGGGGTGGATATACGCAGTATTTT; cdr3_aa: CASSQGRGGGYTQYF
j_call: TRBJ1-5; clone_size: -; d_call: -; v_call: TRBV7-9; cdr3_nt: TGTGCCAGCAGTATCGGTGGGCCTAATCAGCCCCAGCATTTT; cdr3_aa: CASSIGGPNQPQHF
j_call: TRBJ2-7; clone_size: -; d_call: TRBD2; v_call: TRBV12-5; cdr3_nt: TGTGCTAGTGGGGACACTACTAGCGGGAGGAACCACGAGCAGTACTTC; cdr3_aa: CASGDTTSGRNHEQYF
j_call: TRBJ1-2; clone_size: -; d_call: -; v_call: TRBV10-3; cdr3_nt: TGTGCCATCAGTCTATGGGACTTAGCCTCCTATGGCTACACCTTC; cdr3_aa: CAISLWDLASYGYTF
j_call: TRBJ2-3; clone_size: -; d_call: -; v_call: TRBV5-6; cdr3_nt: TGTGCCAGCAGCTTTGTGGGAGGCACAGATACGCAGTATTTT; cdr3_aa: CASSFVGGTDTQYF
j_call: TRBJ2-7; clone_size: -; d_call: TRBD2; v_call: TRBV28; cdr3_nt: TGTGCCAGCAGTTTGGAGCGGGAGTACTTCCACGAGCAGTACTTC; cdr3_aa: CASSLEREYFHEQYF
j_call: TRBJ2-1; clone_size: -; d_call: TRBD1; v_call: TRBV19; cdr3_nt: TGTGCCAGTACTCAGGGGGACAGACGACGCAATGAGCAGTTCTTC; cdr3_aa: CASTQGDRRRNEQFF
j_call: TRBJ1-5; clone_size: -; d_call: -; v_call: TRBV18; cdr3_nt: TGTGCCAGCTCACCCCAGGGGCTTGGGAACAATCAGCCCCAGCATTTT; cdr3_aa: CASSPQGLGNNQPQHF
j_call: TRBJ1-2; clone_size: -; d_call: -; v_call: TRBV6-5; cdr3_nt: TGTGCCAGCAGTTCCGAGGGAGCCTATGGCTACACCTTC; cdr3_aa: CASSSEGAYGYTF
j_call: TRBJ2-2; clone_size: -; d_call: -; v_call: TRBV2; cdr3_nt: TGTGCCAGCAGAGAGGACACCGGGGAGCTGTTTTTT; cdr3_aa: CASREDTGELFF
j_call: TRBJ1-3; clone_size: -; d_call: TRBD1; v_call: TRBV27; cdr3_nt: TGTGCCACCATGGGGACAGACGGAAACACCATATATTTT; cdr3_aa: CATMGTDGNTIYF
j_call: TRBJ1-1; clone_size: -; d_call: -; v_call: TRBV19; cdr3_nt: TGTGCCAGTAGCTGGAGTCGCAAGACTGAAGCTTTCTTT; cdr3_aa: CASSWSRKTEAFF